These 5 T cell receptor beta chains were all obtained from the same sample, sequenced in a study of blood T cell repertoires in COVID-19. Profiled with immunoSEQ multiplex PCR; TCRdb holds only in-frame clones, not every one. The data contain tens of thousands of clones, 79% of them singletons. Sequenced: peripheral blood. The receptors here all came from a man between 60 and 70 years old with acute or convalescent COVID-19.

The CDR3 protein is CASSSGQGSGSPLHF. CDR3 DNA: TGCGCCAGCAGCTCGGGACAGGGTAGTGGATCACCCCTCCACTTT. V usage is TRBV5-1 and J usage is TRBJ1-6, with 9 bases identical to TRBD1. Germline V gives CDR1 SGHRS, CDR2 YFSETQ. This CDR3 spans 15 amino acids. Trimming at V came to 3 bases and at J to 10 bases, leaving 8 bases not matched to a gene.

The rearrangement uses TRBV30 and TRBJ2-3; TRBD2 agrees at 8 bases. CDR3 length equals 13 residues. The germline V gene has CDR1 GTSNPN and CDR2 SVGIG (reference sequence). V lost 7 bases to trimming and J lost 5 bases; unmatched junction nucleotides: 8. CDR3 DNA sequence: TGTGCCTCTCGGCGGGGGGCGGGAGATACGCAGTATTTT. It yields the protein CASRRGAGDTQYF.

This clone occurred a few times. The V and J genes are TRBV27 and TRBJ1-2; 10 bases fit TRBD1. Germline V gene data show CDR1 as MNHEY and CDR2 as SMNVEV (reference sequence). The CDR3 covers 15 residues. J gave up 3 bases and V 5 bases, and 6 bases lay outside the gene matches. CDR3 region: CASSTRDRGDYGYTF. In nucleotides, the CDR3 is TGTGCCAGCAGTACCCGGGACAGGGGAGACTATGGCTACACCTTC.

The J gene is TRBJ2-3, the V gene TRBV24-1; 9 nucleotides agree with TRBD1. The CDR3 has 14 amino acids. The trim removed 3 bases at V and 7 bases at J, leaving 4 bases unmatched. Germline lookup yields CDR1 KGHDR and CDR2 SFDVKD. CDR3 loop: CATSDPQGAYTQYF. CDR3 in DNA: TGTGCCACCAGTGATCCACAGGGGGCATATACGCAGTATTTT.

The V gene is TRBV7-9, the J gene TRBJ1-3, with TRBD1 matching 9 bases. Germline trimming cut 0 bases from V and 6 bases from J; bases unmatched to any gene: 9. The CDR3 runs 17 residues. Germline V CDR1 and CDR2: SEHNR, FQNEAQ (reference sequence). DNA of the CDR3: TGTGCCAGCAGCTTAGCGCTTGGTAGGACAGGGGAAAACACCATATATTTT. It translates to CASSLALGRTGENTIYF.